Listed below are T cell receptor beta chains from one sample, sequenced in a study of blood T cell repertoires in COVID-19. The method was immunoSEQ multiplex PCR; TCRdb's version includes in-frame clones alone and lacks a portion of them. The profile shows 300,000 or so clones, just over 85% of them singletons. The sequenced sample consisted of PBMCs or T cells enriched from blood (not recorded which). These receptors were collected from a woman in her late teens or twenties who had recovered from COVID-19. The CDR3 runs from the conserved cysteine through the conserved F or W. D genes are given only for firm matches. Size is omitted from some rows. Given values are once, few, many or a class for expanded clones.

CASSEVTYSGNTIYF | TGCGCCAGCAGTGAGGTCACCTACTCTGGAAACACCATATATTTT | . | 15 | TRBV10-2 | . | TRBJ1-3
CASSLDRGTDTQYF | TGCGCCAGCAGCTTGGACAGGGGCACAGATACGCAGTATTTT | . | 14 | TRBV5-1 | . | TRBJ2-3
CASSQDVVGLAGGEQYF | TGCGCCAGCAGCCAAGATGTTGTGGGACTAGCGGGAGGCGAGCAGTACTTC | TRBD2 | 17 | TRBV4-1 | . | TRBJ2-7
CASSVGLPNEQFF | TGTGCCAGCAGTGTGGGACTTCCCAATGAGCAGTTCTTC | . | 13 | TRBV2 | . | TRBJ2-1
CASTGAGYGYTF | TGTGCCAGTACTGGGGCGGGGTACGGCTACACCTTC | . | 12 | TRBV19 | . | TRBJ1-2
CASSLGAGMNTEAFF | TGCGCCAGCAGCTTGGGGGCAGGGATGAACACTGAAGCTTTCTTT | . | 15 | TRBV5-1 | . | TRBJ1-1
CASSTSGAGDTQYF | TGTGCCAGCAGCACGTCGGGAGCGGGAGATACGCAGTATTTT | . | 14 | TRBV5-8 | once | TRBJ2-3
CAWSLSGGAVQPQHF | TGTGCCTGGAGTCTTAGTGGGGGCGCGGTACAGCCCCAGCATTTT | . | 15 | TRBV30 | once | TRBJ1-5
CAYGGGLNQPQHF | TGTGCCTACGGAGGGGGCCTTAATCAGCCCCAGCATTTT | TRBD1 | 13 | TRBV6-6 | many | TRBJ1-5
CASSQDAGLYGYTF | TGTGCCAGCAGCCAAGATGCAGGCCTGTATGGCTACACCTTC | . | 14 | TRBV14 | . | TRBJ1-2
CASRTENNSPLHF | TGTGCCAGCAGGACAGAAAATAATTCACCCCTCCACTTT | . | 13 | TRBV2 | . | TRBJ1-6
CASSARGVLDGYTF | TGTGCCAGCAGCGCACGAGGAGTCCTCGATGGCTACACCTTC | . | 14 | TRBV7-9 | few | TRBJ1-2
CASSSGQRIIGYTF | TGTGCCAGCAGTTCGGGACAGCGAATTATTGGCTACACCTTC | TRBD1 | 14 | TRBV28 | . | TRBJ1-2
CASSPEGQGAGNQPQHF | TGTGCCAGCAGCCCTGAGGGACAGGGGGCTGGCAATCAGCCCCAGCATTTT | TRBD1 | 17 | TRBV7-2 | . | TRBJ1-5
CASSPQRGIQGPNYGYTF | TGTGCCAGCAGCCCGCAACGCGGGATCCAGGGACCTAACTATGGCTACACCTTC | . | 18 | TRBV7-8 | . | TRBJ1-2
CSAGMAQNEKLFF | TGCAGCGCTGGTATGGCCCAGAATGAAAAACTGTTTTTT | . | 13 | TRBV29-1 | . | TRBJ1-4
CASRPAGLGEAFF | TGTGCCAGCAGGCCCGCGGGTTTGGGTGAAGCTTTCTTT | . | 13 | TRBV12-3/TRBV12-4 | few | TRBJ1-1
CASNPRSGGFTGELFF | TGTGCCAGCAATCCGCGATCAGGAGGGTTCACCGGGGAGCTGTTTTTT | . | 16 | TRBV28 | . | TRBJ2-2
CASSLFGTRSYEQYF | TGTGCCAGCAGTTTATTCGGGACAAGGTCCTACGAGCAGTACTTC | . | 15 | TRBV27 | . | TRBJ2-7
CASSLVTGGTEAFF | TGTGCCAGCAGCCTTGTCACAGGGGGCACTGAAGCTTTCTTT | TRBD1 | 14 | TRBV9 | . | TRBJ1-1
CASSHPGTESNEQFF | TGTGCCAGCAGCCATCCCGGGACAGAAAGCAATGAGCAGTTCTTC | TRBD1 | 15 | TRBV3-1/TRBV3-2 | . | TRBJ2-1
CASRLGGVQHSPLHF | TGTGCCAGCAGGTTGGGAGGGGTCCAGCATTCACCCCTCCACTTT | . | 15 | TRBV28 | . | TRBJ1-6
CATSDSSDRSAWNTGELFF | TGTGCCACCAGTGATTCTTCTGACAGGTCGGCCTGGAACACCGGGGAGCTGTTTTTT | . | 19 | TRBV24-1 | once | TRBJ2-2
CAISVNQGPGYGYTF | TGTGCCATCAGTGTCAACCAGGGGCCGGGCTATGGCTACACCTTC | . | 15 | TRBV10-3 | . | TRBJ1-2
CASSYSRGFRHF | TGTGCCAGCAGTTACTCGAGAGGGTTCAGGCATTTT | . | 12 | TRBV6-6 | . | TRBJ1-5
CASSPGDSQGETQYF | TGCGCCAGCAGCCCGGGGGACAGCCAAGGGGAGACCCAGTACTTC | . | 15 | TRBV5-1 | . | TRBJ2-5
CASSLTGAVGEQYF | TGTGCCAGCAGTTTGACAGGGGCTGTGGGGGAGCAGTACTTC | TRBD1 | 14 | TRBV27 | . | TRBJ2-7
CATSREIRGQGDAFF | TGTGCCACCAGCAGAGAGATTCGAGGACAGGGTGACGCTTTCTTT | TRBD1 | 15 | TRBV15 | . | TRBJ1-1
CASLGGDGNRPQHF | TGTGCCAGCCTTGGGGGGGATGGCAATCGGCCCCAGCATTTT | . | 14 | TRBV6-5 | once | TRBJ1-5
CASSFSGSSVGGYTF | TGTGCCAGCAGTTTTAGCGGGAGCTCTGTCGGTGGCTACACCTTC | . | 15 | TRBV28 | . | TRBJ1-2
CASSPEGQGRQPQHF | TGCGCCAGCAGCCCCGAGGGACAGGGTAGACAGCCCCAGCATTTT | TRBD1 | 15 | TRBV5-1 | . | TRBJ1-5
CSVEFLTSSYNEQFF | TGCAGCGTTGAATTTCTGACTAGCTCCTACAATGAGCAGTTCTTC | . | 15 | TRBV29-1 | few | TRBJ2-1
CASSRESGQGQRVWCGYTF | TGCGCCAGCAGTCGGGAGTCCGGACAGGGACAACGGGTTTGGTGTGGCTACACCTTC | TRBD1 | 19 | TRBV23-1 | once | TRBJ1-2
CASSARTSGGAGELFF | TGTGCCAGCAGCGCACGGACTAGCGGGGGGGCCGGGGAGCTGTTTTTT | TRBD2 | 16 | TRBV9 | . | TRBJ2-2
CASGANTGELFF | TGTGCCAGCGGAGCGAACACCGGGGAGCTGTTTTTT | . | 12 | TRBV6-5 | . | TRBJ2-2
CASSGTGGDLSYNEQFF | TGCGCCAGCAGCGGGACAGGGGGTGACCTCTCCTACAATGAGCAGTTCTTC | TRBD1 | 17 | TRBV5-1 | . | TRBJ2-1
CASSGTARFREAFF | TGTGCCAGCAGCGGTACAGCCCGGTTCCGTGAAGCTTTCTTT | . | 14 | TRBV5-6 | . | TRBJ1-1
CASSSFRDSDAGTGELFF | TGTGCCAGCAGTTCATTCCGGGACTCAGATGCGGGCACCGGGGAGCTGTTTTTT | . | 18 | TRBV27 | once | TRBJ2-2
CAWRTGSVYGYTF | TGTGCCTGGAGGACAGGGTCCGTCTATGGCTACACCTTC | TRBD1 | 13 | TRBV30 | . | TRBJ1-2
CASSSLTGGGDEQFF | TGTGCCAGCAGTTCTTTAACGGGAGGGGGAGATGAGCAGTTCTTC | TRBD2 | 15 | TRBV27 | . | TRBJ2-1
CASSSILGAGNTGELFF | TGCGCCAGCAGCTCCATATTGGGGGCCGGGAACACCGGGGAGCTGTTTTTT | . | 17 | TRBV4-1 | . | TRBJ2-2
CASGTSGHNTGELFF | TGTGCCAGTGGAACATCGGGACATAACACCGGGGAGCTGTTTTTT | . | 15 | TRBV19 | . | TRBJ2-2
CASRDQGADYGYTF | TGTGCCAGCAGGGATCAGGGGGCTGACTATGGCTACACCTTC | TRBD1 | 14 | TRBV28 | once | TRBJ1-2
CASSFPGDTQYF | TGTGCCAGCAGTTTTCCCGGAGATACGCAGTATTTT | . | 12 | TRBV27 | . | TRBJ2-3
CASSPPGGGEGNEKLFF | TGTGCCAGCAGTCCCCCGGGAGGGGGCGAGGGAAATGAAAAACTGTTTTTT | TRBD1 | 17 | TRBV28 | . | TRBJ1-4
CASSSGLAGGASTDTQYF | TGTGCCAGCAGCTCGGGACTAGCGGGGGGAGCTAGCACAGATACGCAGTATTTT | TRBD2 | 18 | TRBV9 | once | TRBJ2-3
CAFRQGRGAEKLFF | TGTGCCTTCCGACAGGGACGAGGGGCGGAAAAACTGTTTTTT | TRBD1 | 14 | TRBV2 | . | TRBJ1-4
CASSEVPDRAYGYTF | TGTGCCAGCAGTGAAGTACCGGACAGAGCTTATGGCTACACCTTC | . | 15 | TRBV6-1 | . | TRBJ1-2